This TCR beta chain was identified in a study of shared clonotypes between healthy human individuals. Assay used: immunoSEQ multiplex PCR; TCRdb lists only in-frame clones, some missing. The sample holds 2.5 million or so clones; roughly nine tenths are singletons and the top ten take about 0.13%. Germline CDR1 reads MNHEY; CDR2 reads SVGAGI. Trimming pared 0 bases from V and 2 bases from J, leaving 11 bases between. This CDR3 contains 15 residues. About this clone: Within the sample, other DNA sequences also encode this same CDR3.

The sequence derives from a man between 18 and 35 years old in good health. The sequencing input was naive CD4+ T cells sorted from blood. Described subset: CD45RA+ positively selected. The chain couples TRBV6-5 to TRBJ2-7, with D possibly being TRBD1 (5 bases). The CDR3 is CASSYSSQGTYEQYF. The CDR3 coding sequence is TGTGCCAGCAGTTACTCGAGTCAGGGTACCTACGAGCAGTACTTC.